The T cell receptor (beta chain) under discussion was sequenced for a study of shared clonotypes between healthy human individuals. Note on this clone: Its specificity is unknown.

Trimming removed 4 bases from V and 4 bases from J, with 12 bases in between. The CDR3 totals 14 residues. Germline V gene data show CDR1 as MDHEN and CDR2 as SYDVKM. Naive CD8 cells, CD45RO-negative and positively selected for CCR7, excluded terminally differentiated effector memory CD45RA+ cells. General study results and limits: Memory subsets generally showed lower estimated richness than naive subsets.

Profiling relied on immunoSEQ multiplex PCR, and the TCRdb table lists in-frame clones only, not all of them. This repertoire shows around 1.9 million clones, around 93% found once; its top ten account for more than 1.5%. This chain uses TRBV28 with TRBJ2-3; no reliable D call. Sequenced: naive CD8+ T cells from PBMCs. The sequence was collected from a man aged 18-30 years in good health. Some clones in this sample may be carry-over from other donors' samples. Here the CDR3 DNA reads TGTGCCAGCAGTTCCTTATCCTATTCAGATACGCAGTATTTT. Its protein product is CASSSLSYSDTQYF.